This TCR beta chain comes out of a study of graft-versus-host responses after intestinal transplantation. Per germline, CDR1 SNHLY and CDR2 FYNNEI. V was clipped by 8 bases and J by 8 bases; unmatched bases: 13. The CDR3 loop spans 15 amino acids. As concerns this clone: Its antigen is not identified.

Some clones are missing from TCRdb's copy, which holds only in-frame ones; the method was immunoSEQ multiplex PCR. The sample includes some 130,000 clones, roughly 96% of them seen just once. Study-wide results and limits: Recipient marrow held GvH clones, some first seen in ileum or blood.

The chain has TRBV2 and TRBJ1-4, with TRBD1 matching 8 bases. The sample consisted of unstimulated CD8+ T cells sorted from spleen or lymph node cells, taken before intestinal transplant. The origin of this receptor is a human donor who received an intestinal transplant. The CDR3 bases are TGTGCCAGCTGCCCGAGGACAGGGATAGTCGAAAAACTGTTTTTT. Protein product: CASCPRTGIVEKLFF.